This T cell receptor (beta chain) is drawn from a study of monozygotic twins with inflammatory bowel disease. The study, taken as a whole, reports: Clonotypes shared with others were fewer in IBD patients than in healthy twins, especially with disease activity. A reduction in TCRbeta diversity (inverse Simpson) was seen in IBD patients relative to healthy co-twins.

Regarding this clonotype: Its target is not known.

With roughly 17 and 9 cycles respectively, two nested PCRs were carried out on TCRalpha and TCRbeta cDNA. TCRdb re-called the 5' RACE reads, yielding one record per CDR3 amino acid sequence without DNA. This sample's table reports about 380,000 distinct CDR3 sequences. The sample consisted of blood. This TCR derives from a human donor with ulcerative colitis or Crohn's disease, or a healthy co-twin of an affected twin (not recorded which).

The CDR3 is CASSHEQQLRTDTQYF. The chain is built from TRBV23-1 and TRBJ2-3. TRBV23-1 is treated as an ORF (open reading frame) with a function not yet certain. CDR3 length equals 16 residues.